This record covers a single T cell receptor (beta chain). The CDR3 regions of TCR beta were amplified from RNA transcripts. An initial round of RT-PCR targeting the TCR CDR3 relied on the HTBI primer set. Each CDR3 protein is one row after TCRdb ran MiXCR on the multiplex PCR reads. Seen here are over 300,000 distinct CDR3 sequences, approximately 15% observed once, and the top ten hold approximately 9.9%. This sample was taken from a study of T cells in Graves' hyperthyroidism and ophthalmopathy. Newly diagnosed hyperthyroidism patients aged 18 to 65 years had disease lasting under 2 months. This CDR3 spans 21 amino acids. The V end lost 1 base, the J end lost 1 base, and 26 bases lay between the germline ends. Per the germline V gene, CDR1 is MGHRA and CDR2 is YSYEKL.

The clonotype originates from a woman aged 55-75 years with Graves' hyperthyroidism. This rearrangement joins TRBV4-1 to TRBJ2-4; D is perhaps TRBD2 (5 bases). Specimen: blood. The CDR3: CASSQGLGERLPRGAKNIQYF. The CDR3 nucleotides are TGCGCCAGCAGCCAAGGGCTTGGGGAGCGGCTACCGCGCGGCGCCAAAAACATTCAGTACTTC.